This record covers a single T cell receptor (beta chain). Deletions cut 10 bases from V and 4 bases from J, with 16 bases between. The CDR3 has 13 amino acids. The V gene's germline CDR1 is MNHEY and CDR2 SMNVEV (reference sequence). Only in-frame clones appear in the TCRdb table, and some are missing; sequencing was by immunoSEQ multiplex PCR. The sample has about 100,000 clones, about nine tenths seen once. The entry originates in a study of PD-L1 blockade in urothelial cancer. About the study: At 6 weeks and at 3 weeks (second dose) after treatment start, blood was analyzed.

Locally advanced or metastatic urothelial carcinoma affected the patients. Sequencing used PBMCs, obtained around atezolizumab (anti-PD-L1) treatment. The J gene is TRBJ1-1, the V gene TRBV27, with D unclear. This sequence was found in a woman older than 75 with urothelial cancer. DNA for the CDR3: TGTGCCACCACACCGTTAGCCAGCACTGAAGCTTTCTTT. This translates into CATTPLASTEAFF.